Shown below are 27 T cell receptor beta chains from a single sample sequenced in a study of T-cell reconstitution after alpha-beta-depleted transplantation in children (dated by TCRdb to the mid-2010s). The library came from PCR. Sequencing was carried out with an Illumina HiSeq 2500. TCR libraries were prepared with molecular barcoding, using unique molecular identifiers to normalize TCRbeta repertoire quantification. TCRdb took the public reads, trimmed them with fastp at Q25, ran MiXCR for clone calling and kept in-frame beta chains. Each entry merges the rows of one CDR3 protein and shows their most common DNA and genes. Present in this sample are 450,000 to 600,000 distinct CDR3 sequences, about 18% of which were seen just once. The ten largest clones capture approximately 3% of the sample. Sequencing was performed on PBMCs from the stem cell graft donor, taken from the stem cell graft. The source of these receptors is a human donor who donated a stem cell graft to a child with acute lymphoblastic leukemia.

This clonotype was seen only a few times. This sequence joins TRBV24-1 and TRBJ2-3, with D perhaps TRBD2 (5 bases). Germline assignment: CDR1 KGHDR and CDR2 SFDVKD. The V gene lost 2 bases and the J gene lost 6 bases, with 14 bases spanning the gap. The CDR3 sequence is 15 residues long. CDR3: CATSDSGTRMDTQYF. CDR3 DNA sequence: TGTGCCACCAGTGATTCGGGAACGCGTATGGATACGCAGTATTTT.

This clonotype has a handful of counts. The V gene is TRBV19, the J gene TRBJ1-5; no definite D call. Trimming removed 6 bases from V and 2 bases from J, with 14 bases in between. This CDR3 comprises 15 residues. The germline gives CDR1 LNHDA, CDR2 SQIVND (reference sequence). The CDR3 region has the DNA TGTGCCAGTAGGCCAGGCGGGATCGGCAATCAGCCCCAGCATTTT. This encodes CASRPGGIGNQPQHF.

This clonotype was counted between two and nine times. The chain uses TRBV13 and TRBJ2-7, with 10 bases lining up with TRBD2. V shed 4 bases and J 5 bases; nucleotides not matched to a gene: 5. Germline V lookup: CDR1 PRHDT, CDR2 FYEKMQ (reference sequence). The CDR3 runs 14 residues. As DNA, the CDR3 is TGTGCCAGCAGCTGGGAAGCGGGAGGGAACGAGCAGTACTTC. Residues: CASSWEAGGNEQYF.

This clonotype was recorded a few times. CDR3 nucleotide sequence: TGTGCCACCAGCAGGAGGACCGCCTCTGAAGCTTTCTTT. It specifies CATSRRTASEAFF. V gene TRBV15 combines with J gene TRBJ1-1; D is undetermined. Trimming removed 3 bases at V and 6 bases at J, with 11 bases between. Germline V lookup: CDR1 LNHNV, CDR2 YYDKDF (reference sequence). This CDR3 has 13 amino acids.

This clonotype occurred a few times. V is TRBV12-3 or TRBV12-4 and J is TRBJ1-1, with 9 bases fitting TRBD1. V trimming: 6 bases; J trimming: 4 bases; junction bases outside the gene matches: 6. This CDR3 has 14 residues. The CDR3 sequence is CASSPGQGFTEAFF. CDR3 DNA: TGTGCCAGCAGCCCCGGACAGGGGTTCACTGAAGCTTTCTTT.

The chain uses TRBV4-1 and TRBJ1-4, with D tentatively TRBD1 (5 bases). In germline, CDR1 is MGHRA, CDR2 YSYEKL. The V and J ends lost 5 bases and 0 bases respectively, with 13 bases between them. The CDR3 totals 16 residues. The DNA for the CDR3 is TGCGCCAGCAGCGATGGGACTTTTCCAACTAATGAAAAACTGTTTTTT. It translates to CASSDGTFPTNEKLFF.

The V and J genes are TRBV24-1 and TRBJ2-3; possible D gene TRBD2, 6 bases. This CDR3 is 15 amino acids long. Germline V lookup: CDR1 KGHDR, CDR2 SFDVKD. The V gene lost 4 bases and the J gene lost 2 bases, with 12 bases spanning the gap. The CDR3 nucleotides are TGTGCCACCAGTGAGACCAGGCGGGACACAGATACGCAGTATTTT. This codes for CATSETRRDTDTQYF.

The CDR3 loop is CASSAPPSGQETQYF. The DNA of the CDR3 is TGTGCCAGCAGCGCACCCCCTAGCGGACAAGAGACCCAGTACTTC. V and J are TRBV3-1 and TRBJ2-5; the match to TRBD2 covers 7 bases. This CDR3 has 15 amino acids. CDR1 and CDR2 from the germline V gene are LGHDT and YNNKEL (reference sequence). The ends lost 5 bases at V and 2 bases at J; junction bases unmatched: 8.

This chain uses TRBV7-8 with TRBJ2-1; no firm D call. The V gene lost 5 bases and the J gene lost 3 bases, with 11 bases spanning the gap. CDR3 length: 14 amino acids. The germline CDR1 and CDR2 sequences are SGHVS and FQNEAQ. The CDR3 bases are TGTGCCAGCAGCCGCCCTCAGAACTACAATGAGCAGTTCTTC. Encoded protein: CASSRPQNYNEQFF.

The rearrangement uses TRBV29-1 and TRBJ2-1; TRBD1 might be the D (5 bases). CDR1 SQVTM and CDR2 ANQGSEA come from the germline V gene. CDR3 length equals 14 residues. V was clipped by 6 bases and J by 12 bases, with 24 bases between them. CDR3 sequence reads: CSVGVGDSLLGQFF. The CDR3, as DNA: TGCAGCGTCGGCGTGGGCGACAGCCTGCTCGGGCAGTTCTTC.

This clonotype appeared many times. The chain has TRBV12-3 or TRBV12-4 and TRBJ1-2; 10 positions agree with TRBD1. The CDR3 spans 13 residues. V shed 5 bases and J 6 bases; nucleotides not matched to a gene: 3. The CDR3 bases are TGTGCCAGCAGTACCGGGACAGGGGATGGCTACACCTTC. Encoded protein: CASSTGTGDGYTF.

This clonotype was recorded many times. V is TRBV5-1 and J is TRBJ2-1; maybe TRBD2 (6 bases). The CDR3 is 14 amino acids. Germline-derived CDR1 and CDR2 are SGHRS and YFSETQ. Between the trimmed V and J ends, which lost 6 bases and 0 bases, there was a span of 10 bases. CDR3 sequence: CASTGAASYNEQFF. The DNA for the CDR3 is TGCGCCAGCACGGGAGCGGCCTCCTACAATGAGCAGTTCTTC.

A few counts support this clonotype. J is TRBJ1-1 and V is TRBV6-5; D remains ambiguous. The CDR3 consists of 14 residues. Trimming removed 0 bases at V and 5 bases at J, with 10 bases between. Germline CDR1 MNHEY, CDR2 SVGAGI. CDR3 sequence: CASSYSLTGTEAFF. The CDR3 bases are TGTGCCAGCAGTTACTCGCTTACTGGGACTGAAGCTTTCTTT.

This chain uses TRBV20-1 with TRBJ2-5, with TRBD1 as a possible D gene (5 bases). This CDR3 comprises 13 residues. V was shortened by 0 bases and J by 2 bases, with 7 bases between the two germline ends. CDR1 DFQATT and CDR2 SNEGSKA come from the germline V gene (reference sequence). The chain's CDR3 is CSARDPGQETQYF. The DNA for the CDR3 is TGCAGTGCTAGAGATCCAGGGCAAGAGACCCAGTACTTC.

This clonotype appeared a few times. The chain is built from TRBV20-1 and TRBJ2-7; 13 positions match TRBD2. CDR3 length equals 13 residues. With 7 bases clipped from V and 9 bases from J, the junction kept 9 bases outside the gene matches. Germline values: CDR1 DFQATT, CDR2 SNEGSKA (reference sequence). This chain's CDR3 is CSGRTSGSARQYF. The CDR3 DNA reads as TGCAGTGGGAGGACTAGCGGGAGTGCTAGGCAGTACTTC.

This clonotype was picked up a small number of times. Here the CDR3 DNA reads TGCAGCGTTGAAGACACAGTGAATCCCTTTGAGGAGGGCGAGCAGTACTTC. Its translation is CSVEDTVNPFEEGEQYF. This chain joins TRBV29-1 and TRBJ2-7; D is perhaps TRBD2 (6 bases). Per germline, CDR1 SQVTM and CDR2 ANQGSEA. V dropped 0 bases and J dropped 6 bases, with 24 bases sitting between them. This CDR3 spans 17 amino acids.

The CDR3 DNA is TGCGCCAGCAGCTTGGGCGGGACAGTGAACACTGAAGCTTTCTTT. This encodes CASSLGGTVNTEAFF. This chain joins TRBV5-1 and TRBJ1-1, with 7 bases that match TRBD1. The trim removed 0 bases at V and 0 bases at J, leaving 2 bases unmatched. This CDR3 comprises 15 residues. Germline CDR1 reads SGHRS; CDR2 reads YFSETQ.

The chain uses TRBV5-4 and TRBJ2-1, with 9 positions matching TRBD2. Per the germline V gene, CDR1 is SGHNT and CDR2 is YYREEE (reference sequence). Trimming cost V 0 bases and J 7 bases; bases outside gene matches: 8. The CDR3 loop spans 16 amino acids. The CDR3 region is CASSLGGSGSVNEQFF. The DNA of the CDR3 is TGTGCCAGCAGCTTGGGGGGTAGCGGGAGTGTGAATGAGCAGTTCTTC.

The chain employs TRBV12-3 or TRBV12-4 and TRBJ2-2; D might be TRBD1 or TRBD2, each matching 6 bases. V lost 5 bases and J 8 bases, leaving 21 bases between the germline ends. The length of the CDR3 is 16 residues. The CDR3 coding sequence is TGTGCCAGCAGTCCCCCCGGGACATCCGCGGGAGGGGAGCTGTTTTTT. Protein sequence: CASSPPGTSAGGELFF.

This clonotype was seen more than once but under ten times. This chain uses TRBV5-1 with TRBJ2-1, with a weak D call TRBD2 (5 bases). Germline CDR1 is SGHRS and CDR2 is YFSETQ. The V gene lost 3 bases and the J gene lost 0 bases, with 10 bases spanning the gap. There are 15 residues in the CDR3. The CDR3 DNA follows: TGCGCCAGCAGCTACTCCGACTACTCCTACAATGAGCAGTTCTTC. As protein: CASSYSDYSYNEQFF. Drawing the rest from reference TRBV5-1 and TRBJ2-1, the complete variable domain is KAGVTQTPRYLIKTRGQQVTLSCSPISGHRSVSWYQQTPGQGLQFLFEYFSETQRNKGNFPGRFSGRQFSNSRSEMNVSTLELGDSALYLCASSYSDYSYNEQFFGPGTRLTVL.

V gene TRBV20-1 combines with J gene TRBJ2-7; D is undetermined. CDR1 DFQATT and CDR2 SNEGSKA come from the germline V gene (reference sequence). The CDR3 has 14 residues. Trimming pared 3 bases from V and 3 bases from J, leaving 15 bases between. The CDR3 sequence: CSARFPSPDYEQYF. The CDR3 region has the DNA TGCAGTGCTAGGTTCCCCTCCCCCGACTACGAGCAGTACTTC.

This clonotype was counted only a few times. In DNA form, the CDR3 reads TGTGCCAGCAGCTTAGAGCGGACTAGCGGATACGAGCAGTACTTC. Its protein product is CASSLERTSGYEQYF. The chain recombines TRBV11-2 with TRBJ2-7; 10 bases agree with TRBD2. Per the germline V gene, CDR1 is SGHAT and CDR2 is FQNNGV. The CDR3 covers 15 residues. V was clipped by 0 bases and J by 4 bases; unmatched bases: 3.

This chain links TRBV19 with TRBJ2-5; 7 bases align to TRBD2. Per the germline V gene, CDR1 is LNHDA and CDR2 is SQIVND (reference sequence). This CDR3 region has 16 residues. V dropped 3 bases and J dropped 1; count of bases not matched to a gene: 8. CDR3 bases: TGTGCCAGTAGTATTGGACTAAGCGGGACCCAAGAGACCCAGTACTTC. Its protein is CASSIGLSGTQETQYF.

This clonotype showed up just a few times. Here the CDR3 DNA reads TGTGCCAGCATAAGGGTAAGAGCCTGGGCGGATGAGCAGTTCTTC. It translates to CASIRVRAWADEQFF. V and J are TRBV6-1 and TRBJ2-1; no reliable D call. The V gene lost 7 bases and the J gene lost 8 bases, with 21 bases spanning the gap. The CDR3 extends over 15 amino acids. CDR1 and CDR2 from the germline V gene are MNHNS and SASEGT.

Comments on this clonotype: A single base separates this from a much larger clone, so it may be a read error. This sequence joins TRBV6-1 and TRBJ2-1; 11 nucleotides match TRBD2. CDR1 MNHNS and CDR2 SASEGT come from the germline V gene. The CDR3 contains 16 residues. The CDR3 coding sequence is TGTGCCAGCAGTGTCAGACTAGCGGGGACCTACTATGAGCAGTTCTTC. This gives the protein CASSVRLAGTYYEQFF.

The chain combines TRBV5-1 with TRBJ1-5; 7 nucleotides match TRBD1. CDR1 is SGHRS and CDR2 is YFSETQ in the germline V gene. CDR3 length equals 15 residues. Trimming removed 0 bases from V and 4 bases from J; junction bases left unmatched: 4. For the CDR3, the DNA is TGCGCCAGCAGCTTGGGAGGGGGCGATAATCAGCCCCAGCATTTT. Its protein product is CASSLGGGDNQPQHF.

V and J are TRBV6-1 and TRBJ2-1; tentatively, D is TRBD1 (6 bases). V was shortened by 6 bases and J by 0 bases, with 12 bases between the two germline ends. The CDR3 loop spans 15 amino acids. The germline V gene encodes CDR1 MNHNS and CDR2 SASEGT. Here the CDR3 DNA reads TGTGCCAGCAGAATCGACAGGAGCTCCTACAATGAGCAGTTCTTC. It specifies CASRIDRSSYNEQFF.